The rows below give T cell receptor beta chains drawn from one sample of a study of T cell changes during pregnancy in multiple sclerosis. The protocol was immunoSEQ multiplex PCR, while the TCRdb copy is restricted to in-frame clones and leaves out a portion. The sample has about 38,000 clones; 88% are singletons. Here the sequenced sample was CD8+ T cells from peripheral blood mononuclear cells, taken in the third trimester of pregnancy. The receptors stem from a female donor with multiple sclerosis, enrolled in a pregnancy study. CDR3s include the opening cysteine and the closing phenylalanine or tryptophan. Fields, in order: J gene, D gene, clone size, V gene, CDR3 protein, CDR3 DNA. D genes are given only for firm matches. Size values are once, few and many counts, or a class for expanded clones, and some rows have none.

j_call: TRBJ2-5; d_call: TRBD2; clone_size: .; v_call: TRBV5-8; cdr3_aa: CASSPPGLAGGQETQYF; cdr3_nt: TGTGCCAGCAGCCCACCTGGACTAGCGGGGGGCCAAGAGACCCAGTACTTC
j_call: TRBJ2-3; d_call: TRBD2; clone_size: .; v_call: TRBV4-1; cdr3_aa: CASSQDPAGGNGDTQYF; cdr3_nt: TGCGCCAGCAGCCAAGATCCAGCGGGGGGTAATGGGGATACGCAGTATTTT
j_call: TRBJ2-6; d_call: TRBD1; clone_size: .; v_call: TRBV9; cdr3_aa: CASSAGGSNVLTF; cdr3_nt: TGTGCCAGCAGTGCAGGGGGCTCCAACGTCCTGACTTTC
j_call: TRBJ1-5; d_call: .; clone_size: .; v_call: TRBV7-9; cdr3_aa: CASSLDQGGSDQPQHF; cdr3_nt: TGTGCCAGCAGCTTAGATCAGGGAGGTAGCGATCAGCCCCAGCATTTT
j_call: TRBJ1-2; d_call: TRBD1; clone_size: .; v_call: TRBV7-9; cdr3_aa: CASSLLLGTGDGYTF; cdr3_nt: TGTGCCAGCAGCTTACTCTTGGGGACAGGGGACGGCTACACCTTC
j_call: TRBJ1-2; d_call: TRBD1; clone_size: .; v_call: TRBV7-9; cdr3_aa: CASSPTLQTGGSGYTF; cdr3_nt: TGTGCCAGCAGCCCGACGCTACAAACAGGGGGCAGTGGCTACACCTTC
j_call: TRBJ2-2; d_call: .; clone_size: .; v_call: TRBV4-3; cdr3_aa: CASSQDQGWDGGELFF; cdr3_nt: TGCGCCAGCAGCCAAGATCAGGGGTGGGACGGTGGGGAGCTGTTTTTT
j_call: TRBJ1-6; d_call: .; clone_size: .; v_call: TRBV30; cdr3_aa: CAWSLDTSYNSPLHF; cdr3_nt: TGTGCCTGGAGTCTTGACACTTCCTATAATTCACCCCTCCACTTT
j_call: TRBJ1-1; d_call: TRBD1; clone_size: .; v_call: TRBV4-1; cdr3_aa: CASTRGPGGVGEAFF; cdr3_nt: TGCGCCAGCACCAGGGGGCCCGGGGGCGTCGGTGAAGCTTTCTTT
j_call: TRBJ2-7; d_call: TRBD1; clone_size: once; v_call: TRBV6-1; cdr3_aa: CASETGEAYEQYF; cdr3_nt: TGTGCCAGCGAGACAGGGGAAGCCTACGAGCAGTACTTC
j_call: TRBJ2-7; d_call: .; clone_size: .; v_call: TRBV15; cdr3_aa: CATSRERAGISYEQYF; cdr3_nt: TGTGCCACCAGCAGAGAAAGGGCAGGGATTTCCTACGAGCAGTACTTC
j_call: TRBJ1-2; d_call: .; clone_size: once; v_call: TRBV30; cdr3_aa: CAWRGRGDYGYTF; cdr3_nt: TGTGCCTGGAGAGGTCGGGGAGACTATGGCTACACCTTC
j_call: TRBJ2-1; d_call: TRBD2; clone_size: .; v_call: TRBV28; cdr3_aa: CATGGLAAYNEQFF; cdr3_nt: TGTGCCACCGGGGGACTAGCGGCCTACAATGAGCAGTTCTTC
j_call: TRBJ2-7; d_call: .; clone_size: .; v_call: TRBV10-3; cdr3_aa: CAISDPGYEQYF; cdr3_nt: TGTGCCATCAGTGACCCCGGCTACGAGCAGTACTTC
j_call: TRBJ1-2; d_call: .; clone_size: .; v_call: TRBV6-5; cdr3_aa: CASSNGANYGYTF; cdr3_nt: TGTGCCAGCAGTAACGGGGCTAACTATGGCTACACCTTC
j_call: TRBJ1-1; d_call: .; clone_size: .; v_call: TRBV30; cdr3_aa: CAWGSFTEAFF; cdr3_nt: TGTGCCTGGGGCAGTTTCACTGAAGCTTTCTTT
j_call: TRBJ2-7; d_call: .; clone_size: .; v_call: TRBV7-9; cdr3_aa: CASSLLGAESSYEQYF; cdr3_nt: TGTGCCAGCAGCTTATTGGGCGCAGAGAGCTCCTACGAGCAGTACTTC
j_call: TRBJ1-1; d_call: .; clone_size: .; v_call: TRBV7-9; cdr3_aa: CASSPAEAFF; cdr3_nt: TGTGCCAGCAGCCCTGCTGAAGCTTTCTTT
j_call: TRBJ2-7; d_call: TRBD2; clone_size: .; v_call: TRBV9; cdr3_aa: CASSVGGEDEQYF; cdr3_nt: TGTGCCAGCAGCGTGGGGGGGGAAGACGAGCAGTACTTC
j_call: TRBJ2-1; d_call: TRBD1; clone_size: .; v_call: TRBV13; cdr3_aa: CASSLSAGQGFNEQFF; cdr3_nt: TGTGCCAGCAGCTTAAGCGCCGGACAGGGCTTCAATGAGCAGTTCTTC
j_call: TRBJ2-7; d_call: TRBD1; clone_size: .; v_call: TRBV4-1; cdr3_aa: CASSRRPGQGVHEQYF; cdr3_nt: TGCGCCAGCAGCCGCAGACCGGGACAGGGAGTCCACGAGCAGTACTTC
j_call: TRBJ1-6; d_call: .; clone_size: .; v_call: TRBV10-1; cdr3_aa: CASSESREHNSPLHF; cdr3_nt: TGCGCCAGCAGTGAGTCGCGGGAGCATAATTCACCCCTCCACTTT
j_call: TRBJ1-2; d_call: .; clone_size: .; v_call: TRBV9; cdr3_aa: CASSVDEGYGYTF; cdr3_nt: TGTGCCAGCAGCGTAGATGAGGGCTATGGCTACACCTTC
j_call: TRBJ2-7; d_call: TRBD1; clone_size: .; v_call: TRBV4-1; cdr3_aa: CASSQHVPGQGRYEQYF; cdr3_nt: TGCGCCAGCAGCCAACATGTACCGGGACAGGGTCGTTACGAGCAGTACTTC
j_call: TRBJ1-1; d_call: .; clone_size: .; v_call: TRBV25-1; cdr3_aa: CASSEYPPSVQMNTEAFF; cdr3_nt: TGTGCCAGCAGTGAATACCCTCCCTCAGTGCAGATGAACACTGAAGCTTTCTTT
j_call: TRBJ1-5; d_call: .; clone_size: .; v_call: TRBV19; cdr3_aa: CASTLQPQHF; cdr3_nt: TGTGCCAGTACTCTGCAGCCCCAGCATTTT
j_call: TRBJ2-3; d_call: .; clone_size: .; v_call: TRBV2; cdr3_aa: CASSDQGSTQYF; cdr3_nt: TGTGCCAGCAGCGACCAGGGGAGCACGCAGTATTTT
j_call: TRBJ1-2; d_call: TRBD1; clone_size: .; v_call: TRBV5-6; cdr3_aa: CASTRTGTHGYTF; cdr3_nt: TGTGCCAGCACCCGGACAGGGACCCATGGCTACACCTTC
j_call: TRBJ2-1; d_call: .; clone_size: .; v_call: TRBV4-3; cdr3_aa: CASSQDSLGLSGDEQFF; cdr3_nt: TGCGCCAGCAGCCAAGATAGTCTGGGTCTCTCGGGGGATGAGCAGTTCTTC